These 9 T cell receptor beta chains were all obtained from the same sample, sequenced in a study of blood T cell repertoires in COVID-19. TCRdb keeps only in-frame clones here, not all; method: immunoSEQ multiplex PCR. The sample comprises more than 65,000 clones, approximately 80% of which are singletons, and about 9.8% rests with the top ten. The sample was peripheral blood. These TCRs come from a woman aged 80 or over with acute or convalescent COVID-19.

The chain is built from TRBV30 and TRBJ1-2; D not resolved. Per germline, CDR1 GTSNPN and CDR2 SVGIG (reference sequence). Trimming cost V 4 bases and J 4 bases, with 7 bases left between them. The CDR3 loop spans 11 amino acids. Here the CDR3 DNA reads TGTGCCTGGAACTACTTCTATGGCTACACCTTC. Its translation is CAWNYFYGYTF.

This rearrangement joins TRBV7-8 to TRBJ2-7; D not resolved. V was cut by 1 base and J by 5 bases, with 12 bases left in between. The CDR3 covers 14 residues. The germline gives CDR1 SGHVS, CDR2 FQNEAQ. In DNA, the CDR3 is TGTGCCAGCAGCTTAGTAGATCTGGGCCACGAGCAGTACTTC. This encodes CASSLVDLGHEQYF.

The chain uses TRBV5-1 and TRBJ1-2, with TRBD1 as a possible D gene (6 bases). V was shortened by 0 bases and J by 6 bases, with 21 bases between the two germline ends. Germline values: CDR1 SGHRS, CDR2 YFSETQ. The CDR3 is 17 amino acids. The CDR3 DNA reads as TGCGCCAGCAGCTTGGAAGGGAGGGGGGGCGAGGATCATGGCTACACCTTC. It encodes CASSLEGRGGEDHGYTF.

J is TRBJ1-3 and V is TRBV19; 12 nucleotides line up with TRBD1. Germline lookup yields CDR1 LNHDA and CDR2 SQIVND (reference sequence). V trimming: 6 bases; J trimming: 7 bases; junction bases outside the gene matches: 10. The CDR3 has 16 residues. CDR3 sequence reads: CASSLAGTGGSNTIYF. The CDR3 DNA reads as TGTGCCAGTAGCCTCGCGGGGACAGGGGGCTCGAACACCATATATTTT.

The chain links TRBV10-2 to TRBJ2-6, with a possible D match to TRBD1 (5 bases). In germline, CDR1 is WSHSY, CDR2 SAAADI. The CDR3 runs 13 residues. V was trimmed by 10 bases and J by 2 bases, leaving 9 bases between them. CDR3 sequence: CATQTAGANVLTF. For the CDR3, the DNA is TGCGCCACCCAGACAGCTGGGGCCAACGTCCTGACTTTC.

The rearrangement uses TRBV4-2 and TRBJ1-1; 11 positions match TRBD1. The CDR3 length is 14 residues. Per germline, CDR1 LGHNA and CDR2 YNFKEQ. V gave up 4 bases and J gave up 7 bases; unmatched junction bases: 5. CDR3 protein: CASSRSGTGGEAFF. Written as DNA, the CDR3 is TGTGCCAGCAGCCGTTCCGGGACAGGGGGTGAAGCTTTCTTT.

The V gene is TRBV6-5, the J gene TRBJ1-1; 7 bases agree with TRBD1. This CDR3 has 14 amino acids. CDR1 and CDR2 from the germline V gene are MNHEY and SVGAGI. Trimming at V came to 0 bases and at J to 6 bases, leaving 4 bases not matched to a gene. The CDR3 sequence is CASSYSLQGAEAFF. In nucleotides, the CDR3 is TGTGCCAGCAGTTACTCGTTGCAGGGGGCTGAAGCTTTCTTT.

V usage is TRBV6-5 and J usage is TRBJ1-2, with unresolved D. The CDR3 loop spans 11 amino acids. The V end was cut by 8 bases, the J end by 4 bases, with 8 bases between. Per germline, CDR1 MNHEY and CDR2 SVGAGI. In nucleotides, the CDR3 is TGTGCCAGCGGCGCTAGCTATGGCTACACCTTC. It yields the protein CASGASYGYTF.

This clone was recorded once. The chain is built from TRBV6-5 and TRBJ2-1; 7 positions match TRBD2. The CDR3 is 15 residues long. From germline, CDR1 is MNHEY and CDR2 SVGAGI. Trimming took 6 bases from V and 10 from J; bases not matched to a gene: 15. CDR3 sequence reads: CASRLGFGGIGEQFF. Here the CDR3 DNA reads TGTGCCAGCAGATTGGGGTTCGGGGGGATTGGGGAGCAGTTCTTC.